A single T cell receptor beta chain is shown here with its context. At one end, the junction sequence differs from germline, possibly due to a read error. The data are from a study of blood T cells in healthy people across ages. Germline assignment: CDR1 MNHNS and CDR2 SASEGT. This CDR3 is built from 15 residues. A J-beta primer mix and a sample-barcoded 5' primer were used in a second PCR of about 6 to 12 cycles. TCRdb reprocessed the 5' RACE reads with MiXCR, giving one entry per CDR3 protein. The sample carries about 1.6 million distinct CDR3 sequences, about 35% recorded once. The J gene is TRBJ1-2, the V gene TRBV6-1; 7 bases fit TRBD1. The sequence derives from a woman aged 25-40 years in good health. Sequenced sample: blood. Here the CDR3 reads CASSSRGLANYGHTF. The CDR3 DNA follows: TGTGCCAGCAGTTCAAGGGGGCTAGCTAACTATGGCCACACCTTC.